This T cell receptor beta chain derives from a study of Graves' ophthalmopathy and Graves' hyperthyroidism. Researchers took RNA transcripts and amplified TCR beta CDR3 regions from them. After a first-round RT-PCR with HTBI primers, a second-round multiplex PCR was run. Via MiXCR, TCRdb re-called the multiplex PCR reads, giving one row per CDR3 protein. The sample holds about 370,000 distinct CDR3 sequences; 15% to 20% are singletons and the top ten take 2.4%. This clonotype has a count of ten or more. The CDR3 is 15 residues long. V lost 4 bases, J lost 0 bases, and 10 bases lay in between. Per the germline V gene, CDR1 is MDHEN and CDR2 is SYDVKM. Stable hyperthyroidism meant no ophthalmopathy within 18 months of follow-up. As the starting material, around 10 ml of fresh peripheral blood yielded the PBMCs.

This chain connects TRBV28 to TRBJ2-1; no clear D gene. The material sequenced was peripheral blood. The TCR was taken from an adult woman with stable Graves' hyperthyroidism. The CDR3 coding sequence is TGTGCCAGCAGTTCGGCGATGGTCTCCTACAATGAGCAGTTCTTC. It yields the protein CASSSAMVSYNEQFF.